Presented here are 2 T cell receptor beta chains from one specimen sequenced in a study of cytotoxic CD8 clonotypes in ibrutinib-treated CLL. Profiled with immunoSEQ multiplex PCR; TCRdb holds only in-frame clones, not every one. The sample shows about 140,000 clones, about 70% of them seen only once. Material: PBMCs, obtained after 24 months of ibrutinib treatment. The receptor set was obtained from a human donor with chronic lymphocytic leukemia.

Concerning this clone itself: Mismatch with germline at one junction end may stem from a read error. The chain recombines TRBV7-2 with TRBJ2-7; 8 nucleotides align to TRBD1. The CDR3 loop spans 13 amino acids. Germline V lookup: CDR1 SGHTA, CDR2 FQGNSA. The chain's CDR3 is CASSATPGGGPQF. The CDR3 region has the DNA TGTGCCAGCAGCGCTACACCAGGGGGCGGTCCCCAATTC.

A remark on this clone: This same CDR3 is encoded by further DNA sequences in the sample. The chain is built from TRBV5-6 and TRBJ2-6, with D perhaps being TRBD1 or TRBD2 (6 bases each). Trimming removed 4 bases at V and 2 bases at J, with 10 bases between. Germline CDR1 and CDR2: SGHDT and YYEEEE. This CDR3 is 15 amino acids long. CDR3 loop: CASSPGGPGANVLTF. CDR3 DNA: TGTGCCAGCAGCCCCGGGGGCCCTGGGGCCAACGTCCTGACTTTC.